These 2 T cell receptor beta chains share one sample of origin, sequenced in a study of CXCR3-negative and CXCR3-positive naive CD8 T cells. 5' RACE that incorporated UMI labels was used to prepare the TRB cDNA libraries. From the 5' RACE reads, TCRdb lists one entry per CDR3 protein and no DNA. Its table records tens of thousands of distinct CDR3 sequences. The sample taken for sequencing was naive CXCR3- CD8+ T cells from blood. Stated subset: CD45RO-CCR7+CD27+CD95- naive CD8+ T cells lacking CXCR3 (TNR3-). Every receptor here comes from a human donor in good health. Some clones in this sample may be carry-over from other donors' samples.

This rearrangement joins TRBV6-2 or TRBV6-3 to TRBJ2-7. The CDR3 is 11 residues long. Germline-derived CDR1 and CDR2 are MNHEY and SVGEGT. This CDR3 reads CASSYANEQYF.

This sequence joins TRBV12-3 or TRBV12-4 and TRBJ2-5; TCRdb reports TRBD1, a call that lacks DNA to check it against. The CDR3 is made up of 16 amino acids. The CDR3 region is CASSFWGQGDGETQYF.